The T cell receptor (beta chain) described here comes from a study of glioma-infiltrating T cells. Overall study: Samples included WHO grade II oligodendrogliomas or astrocytomas and initial-diagnosis grade IV glioblastomas.

The V gene lost 5 bases and the J gene lost 3 bases, with 26 bases spanning the gap. This CDR3 spans 19 amino acids. CDR1 is MNHEY and CDR2 is SVGAGI in the germline V gene. Amplification of TCR alpha and beta CDR3 regions from RNA used iRepertoire nested multiplex PCR. Tissue mRNA or PBMC total RNA, about 85-400 ng, went into one-step reverse transcription and amplification. TCRdb reprocessed the multiplex PCR reads via MiXCR and lists one record per CDR3 protein. In the table there are about 410,000 distinct CDR3 sequences, about 40% of which are singletons. In this sample, this clonotype turned up once. This could be a read error, since a much larger clone is one nucleotide away.

The chain recombines TRBV6-5 with TRBJ2-1; either TRBD1 or TRBD2 may fit D (5 bases each). The sample comprised glioma tissue, nonneoplastic brain tissue, or PBMCs (not recorded which). The sequence derives from a human donor with low-grade glioma or glioblastoma, undergoing nonglioma brain surgery, or in good health (not recorded which). In DNA, the CDR3 is TGTGCCAGCAGTAATACAAGAGCCGGGGCATTGGAAGGCTACAATGAGCAGTTCTTC. It translates to CASSNTRAGALEGYNEQFF.